A selection of T cell receptor beta chains follows, all from one sample in a study of T cell responses to AZD1222 COVID-19 vaccine. Assay: immunoSEQ multiplex PCR; the TCRdb copy retains only in-frame clones and omits some. The data contain about 120,000 clones, approximately 83% of them seen just once; the ten biggest clones take up roughly 1.7%. Sample: peripheral blood, taken on day 0 of AZD1222 vaccination. These TCRs come from an adult in good health. The CDR3 runs from the conserved cysteine through the conserved F or W. Fields, in order: J gene, D gene, clone size, V gene, CDR3 length, CDR3 DNA, CDR3 protein. D genes are given only for firm matches. Clone size appears in some rows only: once, few, many, or a class for an expanded clone.

j_gene: TRBJ1-1; d_gene: NA; abundance: few; v_gene: TRBV29-1; len: 13; CDR3nt: TGCAGCGTTGAGCGAGGGGTGAACACTGAAGCTTTCTTT; CDR3aa: CSVERGVNTEAFF
j_gene: TRBJ2-1; d_gene: NA; abundance: NA; v_gene: TRBV7-9; len: 16; CDR3nt: TGTGCCAGCAGCTCCCGGGCGGCCCACTCCTACAATGAGCAGTTCTTC; CDR3aa: CASSSRAAHSYNEQFF
j_gene: TRBJ2-1; d_gene: TRBD1; abundance: NA; v_gene: TRBV6-4; len: 13; CDR3nt: TGTGCCAGCAGTAAGGGGGCTGTAAATGAGCAGTTCTTC; CDR3aa: CASSKGAVNEQFF
j_gene: TRBJ2-3; d_gene: TRBD2; abundance: NA; v_gene: TRBV6-6; len: 16; CDR3nt: TGTGCCAGCAGCCGGACTAGCGGGAGGTCTGGGGATACGCAGTATTTT; CDR3aa: CASSRTSGRSGDTQYF
j_gene: TRBJ1-6; d_gene: NA; abundance: NA; v_gene: TRBV5-4; len: 14; CDR3nt: TGTGCCAGCAGTCTCGACCCGTGGGGTTCACCCCTCCACTTT; CDR3aa: CASSLDPWGSPLHF
j_gene: TRBJ1-2; d_gene: NA; abundance: NA; v_gene: TRBV29-1; len: 12; CDR3nt: TGCAGCGCCGCCCAGGTTCACTATGGCTACACCTTC; CDR3aa: CSAAQVHYGYTF
j_gene: TRBJ1-2; d_gene: TRBD1; abundance: once; v_gene: TRBV5-5; len: 15; CDR3nt: TGTGCCAGCAGCTTAAACACAGGGGCCCCCTATGGCTACACCTTC; CDR3aa: CASSLNTGAPYGYTF
j_gene: TRBJ2-7; d_gene: NA; abundance: NA; v_gene: TRBV19; len: 17; CDR3nt: TGTGCCAGTAGTCCCAGTCCAGGGGCCCCTAACCCCAACGAGCAGTACTTC; CDR3aa: CASSPSPGAPNPNEQYF
j_gene: TRBJ2-1; d_gene: TRBD2; abundance: NA; v_gene: TRBV7-9; len: 15; CDR3nt: TGTGCCAGCAGCTTTAGCGGGGGTATTTACAATGAGCAGTTCTTC; CDR3aa: CASSFSGGIYNEQFF
j_gene: TRBJ2-7; d_gene: NA; abundance: NA; v_gene: TRBV4-1; len: 15; CDR3nt: TGCGCCAGCAGCCTCACCGGGGGGCTCTCCTACGAGCAGTACTTC; CDR3aa: CASSLTGGLSYEQYF
j_gene: TRBJ1-5; d_gene: NA; abundance: NA; v_gene: TRBV7-2; len: 15; CDR3nt: TGTGCCAGCAGCTTAGCGGGTTGGGGGGATCAGCCCCAGCATTTT; CDR3aa: CASSLAGWGDQPQHF
j_gene: TRBJ2-1; d_gene: TRBD2; abundance: large; v_gene: TRBV27; len: 15; CDR3nt: TGTGCCAGCAACCTGACTAGCGGATATGGAAATGAGCAGTTCTTC; CDR3aa: CASNLTSGYGNEQFF
j_gene: TRBJ1-4; d_gene: TRBD1; abundance: NA; v_gene: TRBV4-1; len: 15; CDR3nt: TGCGCCAGCAGCTTTACAGGGGCCACAAATGAAAAACTGTTTTTT; CDR3aa: CASSFTGATNEKLFF
j_gene: TRBJ1-5; d_gene: NA; abundance: NA; v_gene: TRBV29-1; len: 14; CDR3nt: TGCAGCGTGGAGCCTTTGGAGGGCAATCAGCCCCAGCATTTT; CDR3aa: CSVEPLEGNQPQHF
j_gene: TRBJ1-2; d_gene: NA; abundance: few; v_gene: TRBV6-2/TRBV6-3; len: 14; CDR3nt: TGTGCCAGCAGTTACTCTTCTAGCACCTATGGCTACACCTTC; CDR3aa: CASSYSSSTYGYTF